These T cell receptor beta chains were read from a single sample in a study of lymphopenia after photon versus proton radiotherapy. TCRdb's table, derived via immunoSEQ multiplex PCR, lists solely in-frame clones and lacks some. The sample contains fewer than 50,000 clones, roughly 85% of which appear only once. The sequencing used peripheral blood, collected from a patient treated with photon-based radiotherapy. The receptor source for this set is a man between 35 and 55 years old with gastric cancer. CDR3s include the opening cysteine and the closing phenylalanine or tryptophan. D genes are given only for firm matches. Clone size is shown for a subset of rows, as once, few, many or a class of expanded clone.

d_call	clone_size	j_call	v_call	cdr3_nt	cdr3_aa
NA	NA	TRBJ1-1	TRBV18	TGTGCCAGCTCACCCGCGGTTAGCTCGGGTGAAGCTTTCTTT	CASSPAVSSGEAFF
NA	once	TRBJ1-6	TRBV30	TGTGCCTGGAGCGGGATTGGGCAACGGCGACCCCTCCACTTT	CAWSGIGQRRPLHF
NA	NA	TRBJ2-1	TRBV4-3	TGCGCCAGCAGCCAAGGTCTCCGGGGCGTTGATGAGCAGTTCTTC	CASSQGLRGVDEQFF
NA	once	TRBJ2-3	TRBV6-5	TGTGCCAGCAGTTATCGGACAAACCCCGCAGATACGCAGTATTTT	CASSYRTNPADTQYF
TRBD2	NA	TRBJ2-1	TRBV9	TGTGCCAGCAGCCACCAGGCCGGGACTAGCGGGGAGGGTAGGGAGTTCTTC	CASSHQAGTSGEGREFF
NA	NA	TRBJ1-3	TRBV27	TGTGCCAGCAGTTTATCAAACGGAAACACCATATATTTT	CASSLSNGNTIYF
NA	NA	TRBJ1-2	TRBV6-1	TGTGCCAGCAAAGAAAGTCTTAACTATGGCTACACCTTC	CASKESLNYGYTF
NA	NA	TRBJ1-1	TRBV5-1	TGCGCCAGCAGCTGGACTGGGACGGTCTCTGAAGCTTTCTTT	CASSWTGTVSEAFF
NA	NA	TRBJ1-5	TRBV4-3	TGCGCCAGCAGCCAAGATCGGGCAGGCAATCAGCCCCAGCATTTT	CASSQDRAGNQPQHF
NA	once	TRBJ1-4	TRBV6-1	TGTGCCTCGGCAGGGGCCCCAAATGAAAAACTGTTTTTT	CASAGAPNEKLFF
NA	NA	TRBJ1-4	TRBV7-9	TGTGCCAGCAGCCCCCCTGTGAGGGGCAGGGGCCGAATTAATGAAAAACTGTTTTTT	CASSPPVRGRGRINEKLFF
NA	NA	TRBJ1-6	TRBV5-1	TGCGCCAGCAGAGCGGCCACTAGTAATTCACCCCTCCACTTT	CASRAATSNSPLHF
TRBD2	NA	TRBJ2-1	TRBV4-3	TGCGCCAGCAGCCAGAACTCCGGGACTAGCGGATACAATGAGCAGTTCTTC	CASSQNSGTSGYNEQFF
NA	once	TRBJ2-6	TRBV5-1	TGCGCCAGCAGCTTCCTAAGTAGCTCTGGGGCCAACGTCCTGACTTTC	CASSFLSSSGANVLTF
NA	NA	TRBJ1-1	TRBV18	TGTGCCAGCTCCCCCTTGGAGAGGGGCACTGAAGCTTTCTTT	CASSPLERGTEAFF
NA	NA	TRBJ2-1	TRBV19	TGTGCCAGTAGTATAGCCGGAGGGGGAATATATGAGCAGTTCTTC	CASSIAGGGIYEQFF
TRBD1	few	TRBJ1-4	TRBV7-2	TGTGCCAGCAGACGACAGGGCGGTGAAAAACTGTTTTTT	CASRRQGGEKLFF
NA	NA	TRBJ2-2	TRBV19	TGTGCCAGCCTTTTAGTGGGGAGCACCGGGGAGCTGTTTTTT	CASLLVGSTGELFF
NA	NA	TRBJ2-3	TRBV5-1	TGCGCCAGCAGCTTGGTGGGCGATACGCAGTATTTT	CASSLVGDTQYF
NA	NA	TRBJ2-3	TRBV14	TGTGCCAGCAGCCCTCGGACACAGGGGCAGTATTTT	CASSPRTQGQYF
NA	once	TRBJ2-1	TRBV9	TGTGCCAGCAGCGTAGAATGGGGGATCTACAATGAGCAGTTCTTC	CASSVEWGIYNEQFF
NA	NA	TRBJ2-5	TRBV27	TGTGCCAGCAGTTTATCGTGGGGGGAAGAGACCCAGTACTTC	CASSLSWGEETQYF
NA	once	TRBJ2-3	TRBV9	TGTGCCAGCACCGTAGGCGGAGGGGACACAGATACGCAGTATTTT	CASTVGGGDTDTQYF
TRBD1	NA	TRBJ1-1	TRBV18	TGTGCCAGCTCACCAGGCAAACAGGGGCCTACTGAAGCTTTCTTT	CASSPGKQGPTEAFF
NA	NA	TRBJ1-2	TRBV7-2	TGTGCCAGCAGCTTAGCCCAGGAGCCGAGTGGCTACACCTTC	CASSLAQEPSGYTF
NA	once	TRBJ1-2	TRBV28	TGTGCCAGCAGCCCCCCCGCTTTGAGGGGTGGCTACACCTTC	CASSPPALRGGYTF
TRBD1	NA	TRBJ2-7	TRBV29-1	TGCAGCGTTAACAGGGGGCCGGGCGAGCAGTACTTC	CSVNRGPGEQYF
TRBD1	NA	TRBJ2-7	TRBV6-1	TGTGCCAGCAGTGAAGGGGGACAGTCCTACGAGCAGTACTTC	CASSEGGQSYEQYF
TRBD2	NA	TRBJ2-6	TRBV6-6	TGTGCCAGCACCCGCGGGGGAAGATCTGGGGCCAACGTCCTGACTTTC	CASTRGGRSGANVLTF
NA	NA	TRBJ1-2	TRBV5-1	TGCGCCAGCAGCTCCCTAACGATAATCAGGGGAGGGAACTATGGCTACACCTTC	CASSSLTIIRGGNYGYTF
TRBD2	NA	TRBJ2-1	TRBV9	TGTGCCAGCAGCGTAGGACTAGCGGGGGGAAACAATGAGCAGTTCTTC	CASSVGLAGGNNEQFF
NA	NA	TRBJ2-5	TRBV10-3	TGTGCCATCAGGGCCGGGGAAGAAGAGACCCAGTACTTC	CAIRAGEEETQYF
NA	NA	TRBJ2-1	TRBV5-5	TGTGCCAGCAGCTTGGAGAGCTACAATGAGCAGTTCTTC	CASSLESYNEQFF
TRBD2	NA	TRBJ2-7	TRBV5-1	TGCGCCAGCAGCATGCACGGTAGCGGGGGAACCTACGAGCAGTACTTC	CASSMHGSGGTYEQYF
TRBD2	NA	TRBJ2-7	TRBV7-3	TGTGCCAGCAGCCCGACTAGCGGGGCCTCCTACGAGCAGTACTTC	CASSPTSGASYEQYF
NA	NA	TRBJ1-1	TRBV7-2	TGTGCCAGCAGCTTAAGAAAGGAGCTTGAAGCTTTCTTT	CASSLRKELEAFF
NA	NA	TRBJ2-3	TRBV29-1	TGCAGCGCCCGAACAGGGTCAAGCACAGATACGCAGTATTTT	CSARTGSSTDTQYF
TRBD1	NA	TRBJ1-1	TRBV5-1	TGCGCCAGCAGCTTTACAGGGGACCGGAACACTGAAGCTTTCTTT	CASSFTGDRNTEAFF
NA	NA	TRBJ2-5	TRBV6-6	TGTGCCAGCAGTTACCGGGCGGGGCTTGGAGAGACCCAGTACTTC	CASSYRAGLGETQYF
NA	NA	TRBJ2-1	TRBV7-3	TGTGCCAGCAGCCTCACCAGGGGACCCTACAATGAGCAGTTCTTC	CASSLTRGPYNEQFF